The subject of this entry is one TCR beta chain. This CDR3 comprises 17 residues. Germline-derived CDR1 and CDR2 are SGHNT and YYREEE (reference sequence). J was trimmed by 1 base and V by 4 bases; bases with no gene match: 8. Sequenced by immunoSEQ multiplex PCR; TCRdb stores in-frame clones only, minus some. The sample yields around 360,000 clones, about 90% seen once. The data were obtained in a study of blood T cell repertoires in COVID-19. The wider study: PBMCs, B-cell-depleted T cells, or T cells provided the cDNA or gDNA that made up the material.

The sequence derives from a man aged 35-49 years in a cohort exposed to, infected with or recovered from COVID-19 (not recorded which). The rearrangement uses TRBV5-4 and TRBJ2-5; 12 nucleotides line up with TRBD2. What was sequenced was PBMCs or T cells enriched from blood (not recorded which). In DNA form, the CDR3 reads TGTGCCAGCAGCCCCGGGACTAGCGGGTCGCTCCAAGAGACCCAGTACTTC. The encoded protein is CASSPGTSGSLQETQYF.